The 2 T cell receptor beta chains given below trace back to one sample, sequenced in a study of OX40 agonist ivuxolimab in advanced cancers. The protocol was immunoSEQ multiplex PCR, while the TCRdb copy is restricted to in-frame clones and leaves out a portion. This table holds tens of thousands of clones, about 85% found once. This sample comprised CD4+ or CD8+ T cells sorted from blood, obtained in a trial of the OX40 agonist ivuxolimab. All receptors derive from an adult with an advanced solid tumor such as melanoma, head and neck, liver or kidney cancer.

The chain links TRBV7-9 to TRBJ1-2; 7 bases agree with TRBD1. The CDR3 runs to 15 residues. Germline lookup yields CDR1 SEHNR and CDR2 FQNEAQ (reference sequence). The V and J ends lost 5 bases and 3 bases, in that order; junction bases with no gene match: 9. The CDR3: CASSPVGRGDYGYTF. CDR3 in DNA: TGTGCCAGCAGCCCAGTAGGCAGGGGGGACTATGGCTACACCTTC. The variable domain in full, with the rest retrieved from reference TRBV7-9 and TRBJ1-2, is DTGVSQNPRHKITKRGQNVTFRCDPISEHNRLYWYRQTLGQGPEFLTYFQNEAQLEKSRLLSDRFSAERPKGSFSTLEIQRTEQGDSAMYLCASSPVGRGDYGYTFGSGTRLTVV.

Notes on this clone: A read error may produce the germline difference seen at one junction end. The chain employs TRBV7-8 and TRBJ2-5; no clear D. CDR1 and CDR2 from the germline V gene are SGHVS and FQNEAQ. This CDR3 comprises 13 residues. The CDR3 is CASRAGFQGTQYF. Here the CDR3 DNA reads TGTGCCAGCAGGGCTGGGTTCCAAGGGACCCAGTACTTC.